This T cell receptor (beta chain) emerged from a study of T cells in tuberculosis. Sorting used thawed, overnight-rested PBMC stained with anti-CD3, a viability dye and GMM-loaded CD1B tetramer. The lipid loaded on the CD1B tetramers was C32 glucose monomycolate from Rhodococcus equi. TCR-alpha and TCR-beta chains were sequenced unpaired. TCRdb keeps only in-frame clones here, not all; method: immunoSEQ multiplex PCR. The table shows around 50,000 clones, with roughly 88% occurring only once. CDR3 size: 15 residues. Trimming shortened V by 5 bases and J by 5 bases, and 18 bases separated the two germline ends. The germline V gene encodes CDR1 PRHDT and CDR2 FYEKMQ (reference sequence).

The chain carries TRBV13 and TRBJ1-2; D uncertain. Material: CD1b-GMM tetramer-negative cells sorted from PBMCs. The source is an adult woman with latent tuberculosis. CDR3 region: CASSPPGGQTYGYTF. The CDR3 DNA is TGTGCCAGCAGCCCCCCGGGAGGTCAGACGTATGGCTACACCTTC.